The rows below give T cell receptor beta chains drawn from one sample of a study of cytomegalovirus exposure and HLA in healthy donors. Repertoires were generated with immunoSEQ multiplex PCR, while TCRdb's copy carries only in-frame clones and drops some. The sample table includes around 140,000 clones. The source material was PBMCs. The receptors were sampled from a woman in her forties in good health and CMV-seropositive. Each CDR3 is given with its conserved first and last residue. A D gene is named only where the DNA matches it firmly.

J: TRBJ2-7; D: TRBD2; V: TRBV28; CDR3: CASSSPWELLAGVYEQYF; DNA: TGTGCCAGCAGCTCGCCCTGGGAATTACTAGCGGGAGTCTACGAGCAGTACTTC
J: TRBJ1-1; D: NA; V: TRBV7-6; CDR3: CASSYRVGTEAFF; DNA: TGTGCCAGCAGCTACAGGGTCGGGACTGAAGCTTTCTTT
J: TRBJ2-7; D: TRBD1; V: TRBV13; CDR3: CASSPPGTGIYEQYF; DNA: TGTGCCAGCAGCCCCCCCGGGACAGGGATATACGAGCAGTACTTC
J: TRBJ2-5; D: NA; V: TRBV7-9; CDR3: CASSPERVGVGETQYF; DNA: TGTGCCAGCAGCCCTGAGAGGGTGGGAGTGGGAGAGACCCAGTACTTC
J: TRBJ2-7; D: TRBD2; V: TRBV6-5; CDR3: CASSYYIAGGAYEQYF; DNA: TGTGCCAGCAGTTACTATATAGCGGGAGGGGCCTACGAGCAGTACTTC
J: TRBJ2-1; D: TRBD1; V: TRBV19; CDR3: CASSRQGYNEQFF; DNA: TGTGCCAGTAGCCGACAGGGATACAATGAGCAGTTCTTC
J: TRBJ1-3; D: TRBD1; V: TRBV7-3; CDR3: CASSLTGGSSGNTIYF; DNA: TGTGCCAGCAGCTTGACAGGGGGCAGCTCTGGAAACACCATATATTTT
J: TRBJ2-5; D: TRBD2; V: TRBV6-1; CDR3: CASSNSGTGQETQYF; DNA: TGTGCCAGCAGTAATAGCGGGACGGGACAAGAGACCCAGTACTTC
J: TRBJ2-7; D: TRBD1; V: TRBV6-5; CDR3: CASSSPGTGMQYF; DNA: TGTGCCAGCAGCAGTCCCGGGACAGGGATGCAGTACTTC
J: TRBJ1-5; D: NA; V: TRBV7-9; CDR3: CASSLLGVDQPQHF; DNA: TGTGCCAGCAGCTTACTAGGGGTCGATCAGCCCCAGCATTTT
J: TRBJ1-2; D: NA; V: TRBV19; CDR3: CASSTGGDYYGYTF; DNA: TGTGCCAGTAGTACCGGGGGGGACTACTATGGCTACACCTTC
J: TRBJ2-1; D: NA; V: TRBV11-1; CDR3: CASSSDWSSYNEQFF; DNA: TGTGCCAGCAGCTCGGACTGGAGCTCCTACAATGAGCAGTTCTTC
J: TRBJ1-3; D: NA; V: TRBV28; CDR3: CASSIEQTHSGNTIYF; DNA: TGTGCCAGCAGTATCGAACAGACACACTCTGGAAACACCATATATTTT
J: TRBJ2-7; D: NA; V: TRBV6-5; CDR3: CASSPTPSYEQYF; DNA: TGTGCCAGCAGTCCGACACCTTCCTACGAGCAGTACTTC
J: TRBJ1-5; D: NA; V: TRBV28; CDR3: CASMQGTGQPQHF; DNA: TGTGCCAGCATGCAGGGGACGGGTCAGCCCCAGCATTTT
J: TRBJ2-1; D: NA; V: TRBV19; CDR3: CASSIGPGNEQFF; DNA: TGTGCCAGTAGTATTGGGCCCGGCAATGAGCAGTTCTTC
J: TRBJ1-4; D: NA; V: TRBV7-8; CDR3: CASRESEKLFF; DNA: TGTGCCAGCAGGGAGTCAGAAAAACTGTTTTTT
J: TRBJ2-1; D: NA; V: TRBV6-4; CDR3: CASSASPGNEQFF; DNA: TGTGCCAGCAGTGCGTCCCCAGGTAATGAGCAGTTCTTC
J: TRBJ1-2; D: NA; V: TRBV28; CDR3: CASSFSDSYGYTF; DNA: TGTGCCAGCAGTTTTTCTGACAGCTATGGCTACACCTTC
J: TRBJ2-2; D: NA; V: TRBV11-3; CDR3: CASSSYTGELFF; DNA: TGTGCCAGCAGCTCCTACACCGGGGAGCTGTTTTTT
J: TRBJ2-3; D: TRBD2; V: TRBV5-1; CDR3: CASSLAAGEYTQYF; DNA: TGCGCCAGCAGCTTGGCGGCGGGAGAGTATACGCAGTATTTT
J: TRBJ1-1; D: NA; V: TRBV27; CDR3: CASSLSESVNTEAFF; DNA: TGTGCCAGCAGTTTATCCGAGTCGGTAAACACTGAAGCTTTCTTT
J: TRBJ2-7; D: NA; V: TRBV7-3; CDR3: CASSMTSSSSYEQYF; DNA: TGTGCCAGCAGCATGACTAGTTCGAGCTCCTACGAGCAGTACTTC
J: TRBJ2-7; D: TRBD2; V: TRBV13; CDR3: CASSIGTSLEQYF; DNA: TGTGCCAGCAGCATCGGGACTAGCCTCGAGCAGTACTTC
J: TRBJ1-4; D: NA; V: TRBV15; CDR3: CATSRSRGDFNEKLFF; DNA: TGTGCCACCAGCAGATCGCGAGGAGATTTTAATGAAAAACTGTTTTTT
J: TRBJ2-2; D: TRBD2; V: TRBV6-4; CDR3: CASSSLAGPATGELFF; DNA: TGTGCCAGCAGTTCCTTAGCGGGACCCGCTACCGGGGAGCTGTTTTTT
J: TRBJ2-5; D: NA; V: TRBV27; CDR3: CASSLLPRAETQYF; DNA: TGTGCCAGCAGTTTACTGCCCAGGGCTGAGACCCAGTACTTC
J: TRBJ2-3; D: NA; V: TRBV5-1; CDR3: CASSLRLASTDTQYF; DNA: TGCGCCAGCAGCTTGAGGCTTGCTAGTACAGATACGCAGTATTTT
J: TRBJ1-6; D: NA; V: TRBV2; CDR3: CASSVTAGNSPLHF; DNA: TGTGCCAGCAGTGTCACAGCGGGTAATTCACCCCTCCACTTT
J: TRBJ2-1; D: NA; V: TRBV5-1; CDR3: CASSYSSGPNYNEQFF; DNA: TGCGCCAGCAGCTATTCAAGCGGACCGAACTACAATGAGCAGTTCTTC
J: TRBJ2-5; D: TRBD2; V: TRBV10-3; CDR3: CAIRTGTSGKETQYF; DNA: TGTGCCATCAGGACCGGGACTAGCGGGAAGGAGACCCAGTACTTC
J: TRBJ2-1; D: NA; V: TRBV7-3; CDR3: CASSRLAGSYNEQFF; DNA: TGTGCCAGCAGCCGTCTGGCGGGTAGCTACAATGAGCAGTTCTTC
J: TRBJ1-5; D: NA; V: TRBV7-2; CDR3: CASSNRDKNSNQPQHF; DNA: TGTGCCAGCAGCAACCGGGACAAGAATAGCAATCAGCCCCAGCATTTT
J: TRBJ2-3; D: NA; V: TRBV6-1; CDR3: CASSEVYTDTQYF; DNA: TGTGCCAGCAGTGAAGTCTACACAGATACGCAGTATTTT
J: TRBJ2-1; D: TRBD2; V: TRBV7-2; CDR3: CASSLRGTSGRGEQFF; DNA: TGTGCCAGCAGCTTACGGGGGACTAGCGGGAGGGGTGAGCAGTTCTTC
J: TRBJ1-4; D: NA; V: TRBV28; CDR3: CASSLDRRANEKLFF; DNA: TGTGCCAGCAGTTTAGACCGGAGGGCTAATGAAAAACTGTTTTTT
J: TRBJ1-5; D: NA; V: TRBV18; CDR3: CASSRTGNSNQPQHF; DNA: TGTGCCAGCTCAAGAACAGGGAATAGCAATCAGCCCCAGCATTTT
J: TRBJ1-5; D: TRBD1; V: TRBV5-3; CDR3: CARSLTGGEGNQPQHF; DNA: TGTGCCAGAAGCTTAACAGGGGGCGAAGGCAATCAGCCCCAGCATTTT
J: TRBJ2-3; D: NA; V: TRBV2; CDR3: CASSGVTDTQYF; DNA: TGTGCCAGCAGCGGGGTGACAGATACGCAGTATTTT
J: TRBJ2-1; D: NA; V: TRBV11-2; CDR3: CASTLRAGTYNEQFF; DNA: TGTGCCAGCACCCTCAGGGCGGGGACCTACAATGAGCAGTTCTTC
J: TRBJ2-7; D: NA; V: TRBV5-1; CDR3: CASSPWTAAAYEQYF; DNA: TGCGCCAGCAGCCCCTGGACAGCGGCCGCCTACGAGCAGTACTTC
J: TRBJ1-1; D: TRBD1; V: TRBV7-9; CDR3: CASSSDRDTEAFF; DNA: TGTGCCAGCAGTTCGGACAGGGACACTGAAGCTTTCTTT
J: TRBJ1-5; D: TRBD1; V: TRBV2; CDR3: CASSEGTGRSNQPQHF; DNA: TGTGCCAGCAGTGAAGGGACAGGGCGTAGCAATCAGCCCCAGCATTTT
J: TRBJ2-1; D: TRBD2; V: TRBV5-4; CDR3: CASSPWTSGKGPFF; DNA: TGTGCCAGCAGCCCATGGACTAGCGGGAAGGGCCCGTTCTTC
J: TRBJ2-7; D: NA; V: TRBV2; CDR3: CASRVGRNYEQYF; DNA: TGTGCCAGCAGGGTGGGCCGGAACTACGAGCAGTACTTC
J: TRBJ2-1; D: NA; V: TRBV5-4; CDR3: CASSVPGSGYNEQFF; DNA: TGTGCCAGCAGCGTCCCTGGGTCGGGTTACAATGAGCAGTTCTTC
J: TRBJ2-7; D: NA; V: TRBV19; CDR3: CASNHLGASYEQYF; DNA: TGTGCCAGTAACCATCTGGGGGCCTCCTACGAGCAGTACTTC
J: TRBJ1-1; D: NA; V: TRBV6-5; CDR3: CASSYGVGITEAFF; DNA: TGTGCCAGCAGTTACGGAGTCGGGATCACTGAAGCTTTCTTT
J: TRBJ2-5; D: TRBD2; V: TRBV9; CDR3: CASSVGGGSGAETQYF; DNA: TGTGCCAGCAGCGTAGGTGGGGGGAGCGGGGCGGAGACCCAGTACTTC